Listed here are 6 T cell receptor beta chains from one sample, sequenced in a study of OX40 agonist ivuxolimab in advanced cancers. TCRdb's table, derived via immunoSEQ multiplex PCR, lists solely in-frame clones and lacks some. The data contain roughly 76,000 clones, 92% of them singletons. The sequenced sample was CD4+ or CD8+ T cells sorted from blood, obtained in a trial of the OX40 agonist ivuxolimab. The receptors shown here come from an adult with an advanced solid tumor such as melanoma, head and neck, liver or kidney cancer.

This clone was picked up one time. The rearrangement uses TRBV11-2 and TRBJ1-5; no reliable D call. CDR3 length equals 15 residues. Between the trimmed V and J ends, which lost 5 bases and 11 bases, there was a span of 22 bases. Germline loops: CDR1 SGHAT, CDR2 FQNNGV. CDR3 nucleotides: TGTGCCAGCAGCCGCGGGGAGCGGCCGATAGAGGCCCAGCATTTT. It specifies CASSRGERPIEAQHF.

The chain joins TRBV7-8 to TRBJ2-7, with 7 nucleotides matching TRBD1. CDR1 and CDR2 (germline): SGHVS, FQNEAQ. This CDR3 region has 12 residues. With 8 bases clipped from V and 0 bases from J, the junction kept 1 base outside the gene matches. The CDR3 protein is CASGQASYEQYF. The CDR3 region has the DNA TGTGCCAGCGGACAGGCCTCCTACGAGCAGTACTTC.

The chain joins TRBV5-1 to TRBJ1-3; 7 bases are shared with TRBD1. Germline V CDR1 and CDR2: SGHRS, YFSETQ. V trimming: 3 bases; J trimming: 4 bases; junction bases outside the gene matches: 16. This CDR3 is built from 18 residues. CDR3 sequence reads: CASSSLRQGPWGGNTIYF. DNA of the CDR3: TGCGCCAGCAGCTCGTTAAGACAGGGCCCCTGGGGGGGAAACACCATATATTTT.

This chain links TRBV11-2 with TRBJ2-7, with D perhaps matching TRBD1 (6 bases). Deletions cut 5 bases from V and 3 bases from J, with 11 bases between. Germline V gives CDR1 SGHAT, CDR2 FQNNGV. This CDR3 is built from 13 residues. CDR3 in DNA: TGTGCCAGCAGCCTTAACAGGGTCTACGAGCAGTACTTC. This encodes CASSLNRVYEQYF.

The chain links TRBV4-1 to TRBJ2-7; no clear D gene. This CDR3 comprises 13 residues. V lost 1 base and J 4 bases, leaving 8 bases between the germline ends. The germline V gene encodes CDR1 MGHRA and CDR2 YSYEKL. The CDR3 coding sequence is TGCGCCAGCAGCCAAGGAATAGCTTACGAGCAGTACTTC. Translation gives CASSQGIAYEQYF.

The chain links TRBV4-2 to TRBJ1-2; D gene unclear. The CDR3 loop spans 16 amino acids. V lost 3 bases and J lost 3, with 17 bases in between. Germline assignment: CDR1 LGHNA and CDR2 YNFKEQ. The CDR3 DNA follows: TGTGCCAGCAGCCAGTTGGGAGAGGGAATGCACTATGGCTACACCTTC. Its protein product is CASSQLGEGMHYGYTF.